A single sample gave rise to the 19 T cell receptor beta chains below, sequenced in a study of T cell repertoires in cytomegalovirus infection. One entry per CDR3 protein, called by TCRdb with MiXCR from the reads. The sample records some 800,000 distinct CDR3 sequences, approximately 30% being singletons. These receptors' targets are unknown. The sequenced sample was cultured CD8+ T cells from PBMCs, obtained from culture after CMV antigen stimulation. All receptors come from a human donor in good health (CMV status not recorded). Some clones in this sample may be carry-over from other donors' samples.

The chain recombines TRBV29-1 with TRBJ1-2; unclear D gene. Per germline, CDR1 SQVTM and CDR2 ANQGSEA. The CDR3 has 14 residues. V lost 0 bases to trimming and J lost 8 bases, with 16 bases between them. The CDR3 here is CSVEEFSAGEGYTF. CDR3 in DNA: TGCAGCGTTGAAGAGTTCAGCGCGGGTGAAGGCTACACCTTC.

V gene TRBV27 combines with J gene TRBJ1-5, with D possibly being TRBD1 (5 bases). Trimming took 2 bases from V and 9 from J, leaving 11 bases between them. Germline values: CDR1 MNHEY, CDR2 SMNVEV (reference sequence). This CDR3 has 13 amino acids. This chain's CDR3 is CASSLRGNGPQHF. The DNA of the CDR3 is TGTGCCAGCAGTTTACGGGGGAACGGGCCCCAGCATTTT.

The rearrangement uses TRBV7-6 and TRBJ2-3, with TRBD1 matching over 7 bases. CDR3 length: 14 amino acids. Germline loops: CDR1 SGHVS, CDR2 FNYEAQ. J was trimmed by 5 bases and V by 5 bases; bases with no gene match: 7. CDR3 in DNA: TGTGCCAGCAGCCCTATCGCAGGGGGAGATACGCAGTATTTT. It encodes CASSPIAGGDTQYF.

There are a few counts of this clonotype. The V and J genes are TRBV12-3 or TRBV12-4 and TRBJ2-2; 8 nucleotides align to TRBD2. V trimming: 5 bases; J trimming: 2 bases; junction bases outside the gene matches: 16. This CDR3 spans 19 amino acids. This CDR3 reads CASSRSGFRSGGNTGELFF. The CDR3 DNA sequence: TGTGCCAGCAGTCGCTCGGGCTTTAGAAGCGGGGGAAACACCGGGGAGCTGTTTTTT.

Only one count was recorded for this clonotype. This chain uses TRBV19 with TRBJ1-1; D remains ambiguous. Germline V lookup: CDR1 LNHDA, CDR2 SQIVND (reference sequence). V gave up 2 bases and J gave up 5 bases, with 9 bases separating them. The CDR3 spans 13 residues. The CDR3 DNA sequence: TGTGCCAGTAGTATAACGGACGGGACTGAAGCTTTCTTT. It translates to CASSITDGTEAFF.

This clonotype was seen only a few times. This chain connects TRBV27 to TRBJ1-1; possible D gene TRBD1, 5 bases. Per germline, CDR1 MNHEY and CDR2 SMNVEV (reference sequence). The V and J ends lost 10 bases and 4 bases respectively, with 13 bases between them. The CDR3 is 12 amino acids. The CDR3 reads CATLKGSTEAFF. The CDR3 DNA reads as TGTGCCACCCTGAAGGGGAGCACTGAAGCTTTCTTT.

A note on this clonotype: At one of its ends the junction is not consistent with the germline gene, which may arise from a read error. The genes are TRBV14 and TRBJ1-2; possibly TRBD1 for D (5 bases). CDR1 and CDR2 from the germline V gene are SGHDN and FVKESK. This CDR3 is 17 amino acids long. The CDR3 DNA follows: TGTGCCAGCAGCCAAGATCGGGGGAGGTATTTTGACTATGGCTACATCTTC. The encoded protein is CASSQDRGRYFDYGYIF.

This clonotype showed up just once. The chain employs TRBV7-4 and TRBJ2-7; D call uncertain. V gave up 3 bases and J gave up 4 bases, with 7 bases separating them. This CDR3 is 12 amino acids long. CDR1 is SGHVT and CDR2 is SQSDAQ in the germline V gene. The CDR3 DNA reads as TGTGCCAGCAGCTTGGACGAGTACGAGCAGTACTTC. This translates into CASSLDEYEQYF.

The chain couples TRBV2 to TRBJ1-1; the D gene is possibly TRBD1 (5 bases). This CDR3 comprises 15 residues. CDR1 and CDR2 from the germline V gene are SNHLY and FYNNEI. V lost 6 bases to trimming and J lost 0 bases, with 14 bases between them. The CDR3 DNA reads TGTGCCAGCAGGACCGTGACAGAAATGAACACTGAAGCTTTCTTT. Its protein product is CASRTVTEMNTEAFF.

With regard to this clonotype: A read error is possible here, since a much larger clone lies one base away. V and J are TRBV7-6 and TRBJ2-3, with a tentative D call TRBD1 (5 bases). The germline V and J ends were trimmed by 6 bases and 1 base, with 11 bases remaining between them. The CDR3 runs to 14 residues. Germline CDR1 and CDR2: SGHVS and FNYEAQ. The CDR3: CASRLQDGTDTQYF. Written as DNA, the CDR3 is TGTGCCAGCAGATTACAGGACGGCACAGATACGCAGTATTTT.

The rearrangement joins TRBV27 to TRBJ1-5; D unclear. Germline CDR1 reads MNHEY; CDR2 reads SMNVEV (reference sequence). Trimming removed 0 bases from V and 2 bases from J, with 14 bases in between. The CDR3 has 17 amino acids. The CDR3 is CASSLSGYSPGNQPQHF. The CDR3 DNA reads TGTGCCAGCAGTTTATCCGGATATAGCCCGGGCAATCAGCCCCAGCATTTT.

This clonotype was seen a handful of times. The J gene is TRBJ2-1, the V gene TRBV6-5; D gene ambiguous. CDR3 size: 15 residues. V lost 2 bases and J lost 4, with 12 bases in between. Germline V gives CDR1 MNHEY, CDR2 SVGAGI. CDR3 in amino acids: CASSYDMEVYNEQFF. The CDR3 DNA follows: TGTGCCAGCAGTTACGACATGGAAGTTTACAATGAGCAGTTCTTC.

The rearrangement links TRBV7-9 to TRBJ2-6; D not certain. Germline CDR1 and CDR2: SEHNR and FQNEAQ (reference sequence). The CDR3 has 16 residues. Trimming took 5 bases from V and 0 from J, leaving 11 bases between them. Here the CDR3 DNA reads TGTGCCAGCAGCCCCGGACCGCTCTCTGGGGCCAACGTCCTGACTTTC. This sequence encodes CASSPGPLSGANVLTF.

This rearrangement joins TRBV28 to TRBJ2-1; perhaps TRBD2 as D (6 bases). Trimming stripped 6 bases from V and 5 bases from J, with 17 bases between. The V gene's germline CDR1 is MDHEN and CDR2 SYDVKM. The CDR3 length is 15 residues. The CDR3, as DNA: TGTGCCAGCAGAAATACCGGGACTCCCAACAATGAGCAGTTCTTC. It translates to CASRNTGTPNNEQFF. Together with reference TRBV28 and TRBJ2-1, the CDR3 gives the full variable domain: DVKVTQSSRYLVKRTGEKVFLECVQDMDHENMFWYRQDPGLGLRLIYFSYDVKMKEKGDIPEGYSVSREKKERFSLILESASTNQTSMYLCASRNTGTPNNEQFFGPGTRLTVL.

V is TRBV7-8 and J is TRBJ1-5; 12 positions match TRBD1. From germline, CDR1 is SGHVS and CDR2 FQNEAQ. V lost 5 bases, J lost 6 bases, and 5 bases stayed unmatched. CDR3 length: 15 amino acids. The CDR3 sequence: CASSPGTGGVQPQHF. CDR3 coding DNA: TGTGCCAGCAGCCCCGGGACAGGGGGCGTTCAGCCCCAGCATTTT.

This rearrangement joins TRBV9 to TRBJ1-2; weak D call: TRBD1 (5 bases). This CDR3 spans 13 amino acids. Germline V gene data show CDR1 as SGDLS and CDR2 as YYNGEE. With 7 bases removed from V and 0 bases from J, the gap between germline ends came to 10 bases. This chain's CDR3 is CASGDRPNYGYTF. CDR3 DNA: TGTGCCAGCGGGGACCGGCCTAACTATGGCTACACCTTC.

This clonotype was seen a handful of times. The V call is TRBV5-4, the J call TRBJ2-2; D gene uncertain. Between the trimmed V and J ends, which lost 4 bases and 3 bases, there was a span of 7 bases. This CDR3 spans 13 amino acids. The germline V gene encodes CDR1 SGHNT and CDR2 YYREEE (reference sequence). The CDR3 spells CASSDDYTGELFF. The CDR3 DNA is TGTGCCAGCAGCGACGACTACACCGGGGAGCTGTTTTTT. The whole variable domain, remainder taken from reference TRBV5-4 and TRBJ2-2, is ETGVTQSPTHLIKTRGQQVTLRCSSQSGHNTVSWYQQALGQGPQFIFQYYREEENGRGNFPPRFSGLQFPNYSSELNVNALELDDSALYLCASSDDYTGELFFGEGSRLTVL.

This clonotype was seen a single time. This chain joins TRBV4-3 and TRBJ2-2, with a tentative D call TRBD1 (5 bases). V shed 1 base and J shed 4 bases, with 7 bases lying between them. This CDR3 has 14 amino acids. Germline V CDR1 and CDR2: LGHNA, YSLEER. The CDR3 loop is CASSQVTGTGELFF. The DNA of the CDR3 is TGCGCCAGCAGCCAAGTTACAGGCACCGGGGAGCTGTTTTTT.

The rearrangement uses TRBV20-1 and TRBJ1-2; D not certain. Per germline, CDR1 DFQATT and CDR2 SNEGSKA (reference sequence). CDR3 length equals 14 residues. V dropped 0 bases and J dropped 4 bases, with 12 bases sitting between them. DNA for the CDR3: TGCAGTGCTAGAGATGTGGGAAAAACCTATGGCTACACCTTC. It codes for CSARDVGKTYGYTF.